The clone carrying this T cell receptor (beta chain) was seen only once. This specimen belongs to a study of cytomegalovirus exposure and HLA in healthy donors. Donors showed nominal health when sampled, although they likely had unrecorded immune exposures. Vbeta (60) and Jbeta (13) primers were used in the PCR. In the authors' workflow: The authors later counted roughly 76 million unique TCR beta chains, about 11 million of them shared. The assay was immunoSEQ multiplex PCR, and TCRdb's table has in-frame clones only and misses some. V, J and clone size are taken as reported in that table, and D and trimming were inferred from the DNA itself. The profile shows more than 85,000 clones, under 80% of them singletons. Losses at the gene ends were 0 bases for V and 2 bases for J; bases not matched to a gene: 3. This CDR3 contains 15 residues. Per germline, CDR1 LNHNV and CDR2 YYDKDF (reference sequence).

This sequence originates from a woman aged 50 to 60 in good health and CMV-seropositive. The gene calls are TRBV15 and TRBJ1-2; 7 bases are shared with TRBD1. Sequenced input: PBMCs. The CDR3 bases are TGTGCCACCAGCAGAGAAACAGGGGCGAACTATGGCTACACCTTC. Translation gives CATSRETGANYGYTF.